The present entry profiles one T cell receptor (beta chain) with its context. Its matching antigen is unknown. This sample was included in a study of shared clonotypes between healthy human individuals. Study context: Each donor had three CD4 naive, three CD4 memory, two CD8 naive and one CD8 memory plate.

The CDR3 length is 14 residues. The V segment lost 5 bases and the J segment 1 base; nucleotides outside the gene matches: 4. CDR1 MNHEY and CDR2 SVGAGI come from the germline V gene. Whole-study results and caveats: Few donors limited the genetic and exposure-history diversity represented.

At deep level, the assay was performed. On sorted subsets, replicate PCRs used about 200 ng DNA, or 31,000 or so T cell genomes. Clones were sequenced by immunoSEQ multiplex PCR, and TCRdb holds only the in-frame ones, with some missing. Of about 2.2 million clones listed, 80% to 95% are singletons. CD45RO-negative, CCR7-positively selected cells formed the naive CD8 fraction, excluding terminally differentiated effector memory CD45RA+ cells. The sequence was obtained from a man younger than 35 in good health. Some clones in this sample may be carry-over from other donors' samples. V usage is TRBV6-5 and J usage is TRBJ1-2, with 7 bases identical to TRBD1. Sequencing was performed on naive CD8+ T cells from PBMCs. The CDR3 sequence: CASSNRGINYGYTF. The CDR3 bases are TGTGCCAGCAGTAACAGGGGAATTAACTATGGCTACACCTTC.